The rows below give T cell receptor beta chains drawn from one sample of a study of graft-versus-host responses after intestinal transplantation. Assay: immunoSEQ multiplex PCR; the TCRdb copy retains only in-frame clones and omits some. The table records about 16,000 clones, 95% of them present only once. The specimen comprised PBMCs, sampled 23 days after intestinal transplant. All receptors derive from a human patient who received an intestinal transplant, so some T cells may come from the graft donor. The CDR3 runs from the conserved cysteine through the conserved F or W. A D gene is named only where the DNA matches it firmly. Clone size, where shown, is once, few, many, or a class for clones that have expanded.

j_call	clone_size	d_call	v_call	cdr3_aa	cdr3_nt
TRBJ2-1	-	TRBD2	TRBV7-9	CASSLTSGSPYNEQFF	TGTGCCAGCAGCTTGACTAGCGGCAGCCCCTACAATGAGCAGTTCTTC
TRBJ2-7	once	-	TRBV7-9	CASSYQGRTLFEQYF	TGTGCCAGCAGCTACCAAGGACGGACCCTATTCGAGCAGTACTTC
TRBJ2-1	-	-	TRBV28	CASTPQGARNEQFF	TGTGCCAGCACCCCACAGGGAGCTCGGAATGAGCAGTTCTTC
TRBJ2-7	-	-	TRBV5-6	CASSFAHYEQYF	TGTGCCAGCAGTTTTGCTCACTACGAGCAGTACTTC
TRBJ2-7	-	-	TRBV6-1	CASSVRDVSYEQYF	TGTGCCAGCAGTGTCAGGGACGTCTCCTACGAGCAGTACTTC
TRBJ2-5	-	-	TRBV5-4	CASSQLPRDQLQETQYF	TGTGCCAGCAGCCAACTACCCCGGGACCAACTCCAAGAGACCCAGTACTTC
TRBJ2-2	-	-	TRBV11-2	CASSLFPNTGELFF	TGTGCCAGCAGCTTATTTCCGAACACCGGGGAGCTGTTTTTT
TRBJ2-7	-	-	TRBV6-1	CASGGLLYEQYF	TGTGCCAGCGGGGGTCTATTATACGAGCAGTACTTC
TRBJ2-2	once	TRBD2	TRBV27	CASSPSLAGALTGELFF	TGTGCCAGCAGTCCATCGCTAGCGGGAGCGTTGACCGGGGAGCTGTTTTTT
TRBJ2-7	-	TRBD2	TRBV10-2	CASRVAGVATYEQYF	TGCGCCAGCAGGGTAGCGGGAGTTGCGACCTACGAGCAGTACTTC
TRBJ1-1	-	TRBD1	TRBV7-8	CASSPGTGMNTEAFF	TGTGCCAGCAGCCCAGGGACAGGGATGAACACTGAAGCTTTCTTT
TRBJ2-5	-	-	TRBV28	CASSLTGGGETQYF	TGTGCCAGCAGTCTCACAGGGGGAGGGGAGACCCAGTACTTC
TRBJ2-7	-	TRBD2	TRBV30	CAWTPGRGVWVEQYF	TGTGCCTGGACCCCAGGGAGGGGCGTCTGGGTCGAGCAGTACTTC
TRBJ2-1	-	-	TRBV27	CASSLARANEQFF	TGTGCCAGCAGTTTAGCCCGCGCCAATGAGCAGTTCTTC
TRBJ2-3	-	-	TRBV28	CASSLSTDTQYF	TGTGCCAGCAGTTTATCCACAGATACGCAGTATTTT
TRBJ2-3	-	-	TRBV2	CASRRDTPEDTQYF	TGTGCCAGCAGGAGGGACACCCCGGAAGATACGCAGTATTTT
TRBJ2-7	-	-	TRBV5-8	CASSLGGLAEQYF	TGTGCCAGCAGCTTGGGCGGGCTCGCCGAGCAGTACTTC
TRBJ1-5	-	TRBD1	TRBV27	CASSSLGTGLESNQPQHF	TGTGCCAGCAGTTCCCTGGGGACAGGGTTGGAAAGCAATCAGCCCCAGCATTTT
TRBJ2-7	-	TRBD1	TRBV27	CASSRGNPSYEQYF	TGTGCCAGCAGCAGGGGGAACCCTTCCTACGAGCAGTACTTC
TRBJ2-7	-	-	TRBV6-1	CASSESGDEQYF	TGTGCCAGCAGTGAAAGCGGCGACGAGCAGTACTTC
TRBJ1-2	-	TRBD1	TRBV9	CASSVDGTARANGYTF	TGTGCCAGCAGCGTAGATGGGACAGCCAGGGCGAACGGCTACACCTTC
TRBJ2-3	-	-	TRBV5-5	CASSLIWRSTDAQYF	TGTGCCAGCAGCTTGATTTGGCGGAGCACAGATGCGCAGTATTTT
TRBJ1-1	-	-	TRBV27	CASSLKTNTEAFF	TGTGCCAGCAGTTTAAAGACGAACACTGAAGCTTTCTTT